This TCR beta chain was sequenced in a study of Graves' ophthalmopathy and Graves' hyperthyroidism. Findings and limits, study-wide: Most clonotypes expanded in thyroid above 0.001 frequency were present in blood too.

It was on clinical symptoms, serum thyroxine, TRAb, thyroid ultrasound and orbital computed tomography that diagnosis relied. There are 15 residues in the CDR3. Trimming at V came to 6 bases and at J to 4 bases, leaving 7 bases not matched to a gene. Germline V gene data show CDR1 as ENHRY and CDR2 as SYGVKD. As for this clonotype: Antigen unknown.

Researchers took RNA transcripts and amplified TCR beta CDR3 regions from them. HTBI-primed first-round RT-PCR preceded second-round multiplex PCR. TCRdb fed the multiplex PCR reads into MiXCR, producing one record per CDR3 protein. Of some 750,000 distinct CDR3 sequences detected, 35% to 50% appear once; the ten largest clones hold around 40%. The J gene is TRBJ1-5, the V gene TRBV10-3, with TRBD1 matching 9 bases. This TCR was recovered from an adult man with Graves' ophthalmopathy. Sequencing was performed on peripheral blood. CDR3 sequence (DNA): TGTGCCATCAGCTCCGGGACAGGGCAAAATCAGCCCCAGCATTTT. This sequence encodes CAISSGTGQNQPQHF.